This T cell receptor beta chain emerged from a study of CD4+ T cells in melanoma. Overall study findings and caveats: CD8+ T cell, macrophage and B cell function reportedly correlated with neoantigen-specific CD4+ T cells. Neoantigen-specific CD4+ T cells in melanoma reportedly had diverse differentiation states.

The repertoire was sequenced with immunoSEQ multiplex PCR; TCRdb's copy has only in-frame clones and lacks some. The sample carries 9,500 to 11,000 clones, around two thirds recorded once. Of note for this clone: Its antigen is undetermined.

The CDR3 runs 13 residues. Between the trimmed V and J ends, which lost 5 bases and 6 bases, there was a span of 10 bases. Germline V gives CDR1 ENHRY, CDR2 SYGVKD. The TCR originated in a human donor with melanoma. Sample: cells from a culture (not recorded whether cultured in vitro). This chain connects TRBV10-3 to TRBJ2-2, with unresolved D. The CDR3 protein is CAISPMGPGELFF. CDR3 in DNA: TGTGCCATCAGTCCCATGGGTCCCGGGGAGCTGTTTTTT.